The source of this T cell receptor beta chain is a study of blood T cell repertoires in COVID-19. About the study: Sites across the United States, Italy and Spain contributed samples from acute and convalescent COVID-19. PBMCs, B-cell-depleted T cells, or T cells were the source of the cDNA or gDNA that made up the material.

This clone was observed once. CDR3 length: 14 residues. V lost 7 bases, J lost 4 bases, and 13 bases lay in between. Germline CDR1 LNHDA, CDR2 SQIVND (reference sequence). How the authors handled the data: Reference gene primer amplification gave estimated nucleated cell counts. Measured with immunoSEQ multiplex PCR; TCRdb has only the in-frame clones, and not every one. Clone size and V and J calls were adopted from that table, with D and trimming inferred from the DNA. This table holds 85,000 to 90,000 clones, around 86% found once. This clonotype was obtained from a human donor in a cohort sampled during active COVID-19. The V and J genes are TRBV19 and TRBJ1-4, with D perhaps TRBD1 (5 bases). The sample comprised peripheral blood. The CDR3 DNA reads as TGTGCCAGTACGGTCCAGGGCCGTAATGAAAAACTGTTTTTT. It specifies CASTVQGRNEKLFF.